These T cell receptor beta chains were read from a single sample in a study of shared clonotypes between healthy human individuals. Measured with immunoSEQ multiplex PCR; TCRdb has only the in-frame clones, and not every one. The sample lists 980,000 or so clones, over 60% occurring once. Sequenced sample: memory CD4+ T cells sorted from blood. The receptors were sampled from a young man in good health. CDR3s include the opening cysteine and the closing phenylalanine or tryptophan. A D gene is named only where the DNA matches it firmly. Part of the rows lack a size; the others show once, few, many or a class for expanded clones.

size	D	J	V	DNA	CDR3
NA	NA	TRBJ2-5	TRBV6-1	TGTGCCAGCAGTGATGTCGGGACCCCTTCCCAAGAGACCCAGTACTTC	CASSDVGTPSQETQYF
NA	NA	TRBJ2-3	TRBV7-6	TGTGCCAGCAGCTCGACTAGTTCTAGCACAGATACGCAGTATTTT	CASSSTSSSTDTQYF
few	NA	TRBJ1-1	TRBV4-1	TGCGCCAGCAGCCAAGGGACCTATCCGTTCTTT	CASSQGTYPFF
NA	NA	TRBJ1-1	TRBV28	TGTGCCAGCATGAGCACTGAAGCTTTCTTT	CASMSTEAFF
NA	TRBD2	TRBJ2-1	TRBV7-2	TGTGCCAGCAGCTTAGAACTAGCGGGAGCTAAAGGTGAGCAGTTCTTC	CASSLELAGAKGEQFF
NA	NA	TRBJ1-5	TRBV30	TGTGCCTGGAGTGTAGCAGGGACCGATCAGCCCCAGCATTTT	CAWSVAGTDQPQHF
NA	NA	TRBJ2-5	TRBV6-1	TGTGCCAGCAGTGAAGGATATGGAGGAGAGACCCAGTACTTC	CASSEGYGGETQYF
NA	TRBD1	TRBJ1-6	TRBV2	TGTGCCAGCAGTGAACAGGGGGCTAGATCACCCCTCCACTTT	CASSEQGARSPLHF
NA	NA	TRBJ2-1	TRBV9	TGTGCCAGCAGCGTGGCAGGGCAGTCCTACAATGAGCAGTTCTTC	CASSVAGQSYNEQFF
NA	NA	TRBJ2-1	TRBV10-3	TGTGCCATCAGTGACCCAGTAGAGTACAATGAGCAGTTCTTC	CAISDPVEYNEQFF
NA	NA	TRBJ1-4	TRBV30	TGTGCCTGGACCCACGTCGGGGTCGGGGAAAAACTGTTTTTT	CAWTHVGVGEKLFF
NA	NA	TRBJ1-6	TRBV9	TGTGCCAGCAGCCCCCGGACGGATTACAATTCACCCCTCCACTTT	CASSPRTDYNSPLHF
NA	TRBD2	TRBJ2-3	TRBV7-7	TGTGCTAGCAGCCCCTCGGCCGCGGGAGTCTCCCCGGGGGATACGCAGTATTTT	CASSPSAAGVSPGDTQYF
NA	NA	TRBJ2-5	TRBV2	TGTGCCAGCAGTAAGTCGTCAGGGGAAGAGACCCAGTACTTC	CASSKSSGEETQYF
few	NA	TRBJ1-1	TRBV10-3	TGTGCCATCAGTGAGGGACGGACAACCTGGCCTGAAGCTTTCTTT	CAISEGRTTWPEAFF
NA	TRBD2	TRBJ2-3	TRBV30	TGTGCCTGGAGTCAGACTAGCGGGAGAAAAATAGATACGCAGTATTTT	CAWSQTSGRKIDTQYF
NA	TRBD2	TRBJ2-1	TRBV5-1	TGCGCCAGCACCCCTTTGTTTCTGGCGGGAGGCAATGAGCAGTTCTTC	CASTPLFLAGGNEQFF
few	NA	TRBJ1-2	TRBV2	TGTGCCAGCAGTCGAGACTATGGCTACACCTTC	CASSRDYGYTF